This T cell receptor (beta chain) originates from a study of OX40 agonist ivuxolimab in advanced cancers. Study details: Dose-escalation patients' cancers were hepatocellular carcinoma, melanoma, renal cell or head and neck cancer.

Clones were sequenced by immunoSEQ multiplex PCR, and TCRdb holds only the in-frame ones, with some missing. Here the sample spans almost 85,000 clones, around 84% being singletons. This clone has a handful of counts. Antigen: not known. General observations from the study: Relative to CD4+, CD8+ T cells held more expanded clones on average. Clonal expansion among partial responders at 0.1-3.0 mg/kg ranked near the lowest.

The CDR3 totals 15 residues. Losses at the gene ends were 4 bases for V and 6 bases for J; bases not matched to a gene: 6. Germline CDR1 is SGHVS and CDR2 is FQNEAQ. The chain recombines TRBV7-8 with TRBJ1-6; 7 nucleotides agree with TRBD1. The specimen was CD4+ or CD8+ T cells sorted from blood, collected in a trial of the OX40 agonist ivuxolimab. The receptor was isolated from an adult with an advanced solid tumor such as melanoma, head and neck, liver or kidney cancer. The CDR3 DNA sequence: TGTGCCAGCAGCTCCCGGGACAGCTTTAATTCACCCCTCCACTTT. It yields the protein CASSSRDSFNSPLHF.